Listed below are T cell receptor beta chains from one sample, sequenced in a study of siplizumab effects on memory and regulatory T cells. Measured with immunoSEQ multiplex PCR; TCRdb has only the in-frame clones, and not every one. The sample lists more than 70,000 clones, around 93% seen once, with under 20% in the top ten. Sequencing input: CD8+ T cells sorted from blood. The receptors derive from a human donor in good health. The CDR3 runs from the conserved cysteine through the conserved F or W. D genes are given only for firm matches. Size is stated for part of the rows, as once, few or many counts, or as a class when the clone is expanded.

j_call	clone_size	d_call	v_call	cdr3_nt	cdr3_aa
TRBJ2-4	-	-	TRBV10-1	TGCGCCAGCAGTGAGTCTCTGGAGTCCAAAAACATTCAGTACTTC	CASSESLESKNIQYF
TRBJ1-1	-	TRBD1	TRBV6-6	TGTGCCAGCAGCCAAGACAGGGGGCCCACTGAAGCTTTCTTT	CASSQDRGPTEAFF
TRBJ2-7	-	-	TRBV19	TGTGCCAGTACCAACTGGGACGAGCAGTACTTC	CASTNWDEQYF
TRBJ1-2	-	-	TRBV7-6	TGTGCCAGCAGCTTAGAAGTTAGCCCAGGGTCGGGCTATGGCTACACCTTC	CASSLEVSPGSGYGYTF
TRBJ1-1	-	-	TRBV9	TGTGCCACCAAGGCCCACGGACGGGAGAACACTGAAGCTTTCTTT	CATKAHGRENTEAFF
TRBJ2-1	-	-	TRBV6-1	TGTGCCAGCAGTGAAAGGCTAAGTGAGCAGTTCTTC	CASSERLSEQFF
TRBJ1-1	once	TRBD1	TRBV5-4	TGTGCCAGCAGCTCAACAGGGGATAAGGGCACTGAAGCTTTCTTT	CASSSTGDKGTEAFF
TRBJ2-7	once	-	TRBV28	TGTGCCAGCAGACCTAGTGTAGGGTCTCTCGAGCAGTACTTC	CASRPSVGSLEQYF
TRBJ2-7	-	-	TRBV29-1	TGCAGCGTTGAAGATGCAGGGTCTTACTCCTACGAGCAGTACTTC	CSVEDAGSYSYEQYF
TRBJ2-2	-	TRBD1	TRBV28	TGTGCCAGCAGTGTGGACAGGGCCTTTGCCGGGGAGCTGTTTTTT	CASSVDRAFAGELFF